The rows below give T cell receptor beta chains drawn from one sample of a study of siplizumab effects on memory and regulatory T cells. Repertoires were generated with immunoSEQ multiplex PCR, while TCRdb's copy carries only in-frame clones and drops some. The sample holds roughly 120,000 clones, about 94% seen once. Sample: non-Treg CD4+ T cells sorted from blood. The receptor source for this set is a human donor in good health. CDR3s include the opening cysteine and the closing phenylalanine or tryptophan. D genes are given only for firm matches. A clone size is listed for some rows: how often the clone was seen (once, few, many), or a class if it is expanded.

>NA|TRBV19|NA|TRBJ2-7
TGTGCCAGTAGTATAGTCTGGGACGCCGGTTACTACGAGCAGTACTTC
CASSIVWDAGYYEQYF
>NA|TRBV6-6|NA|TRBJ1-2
TGTGCCAGCAGAGGATCCGATAACTATGGCTACACCTTC
CASRGSDNYGYTF
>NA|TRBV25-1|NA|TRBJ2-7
TGTGCCAGCAGTCCCGGGACCTCATCCTACGAGCAGTACTTC
CASSPGTSSYEQYF
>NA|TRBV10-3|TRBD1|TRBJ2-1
TGTGCCATCAGTCTACGGGACAGCTACAATGAGCAGTTCTTC
CAISLRDSYNEQFF
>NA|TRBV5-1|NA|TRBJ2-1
TGCGCCAGCAGACAACTCGTGGGCTCCTACAATGAGCAGTTCTTC
CASRQLVGSYNEQFF
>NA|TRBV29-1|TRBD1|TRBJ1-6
TGCAGCGCACAAACAGGGGGCGTCGATTCACCCCTCCACTTT
CSAQTGGVDSPLHF
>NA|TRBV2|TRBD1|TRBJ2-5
TGTGCCAGCAGCGGACAGGGGGCGAGGCAGACCCAGTACTTC
CASSGQGARQTQYF
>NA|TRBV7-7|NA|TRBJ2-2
TGTGCCAGCAGCTTAACGAGCACCGGGGAGCTGTTTTTT
CASSLTSTGELFF
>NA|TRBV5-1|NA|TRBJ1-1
TGCGCCAGCAGCGGAATACAGGGAGGGTATGCTTTCTTT
CASSGIQGGYAFF
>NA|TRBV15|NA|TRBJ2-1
TGTGCCACCAGCAGAGAACGAGGGGCCCATGAGCAGTTCTTC
CATSRERGAHEQFF
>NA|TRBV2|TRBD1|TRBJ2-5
TGTGCCAGCAGGTTAAGACAGGGGGGCGAGACCCAGTACTTC
CASRLRQGGETQYF
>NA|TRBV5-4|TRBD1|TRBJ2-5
TGTGCCAGCAGCTTTCAGGGACAGCAAGAGACCCAGTACTTC
CASSFQGQQETQYF
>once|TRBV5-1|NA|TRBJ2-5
TGCGCCAGCAGCGTGGGACACGAGGGCAAAGAGACCCAGTACTTC
CASSVGHEGKETQYF
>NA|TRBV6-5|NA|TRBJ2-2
TGTGCCAGCAGTAAACTACAGGGTAAATTCGGGGAGCTGTTTTTT
CASSKLQGKFGELFF
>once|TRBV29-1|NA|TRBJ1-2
TGCAGCGTTGCAGGACCGGACTATGGCTACACCTTC
CSVAGPDYGYTF
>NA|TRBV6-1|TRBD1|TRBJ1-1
TGTGCCAGCAGTGCCGGGACAGTGAACACTGAAGCTTTCTTT
CASSAGTVNTEAFF
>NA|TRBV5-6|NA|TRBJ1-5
TGTGCCAGCAGCTTGGTCGGGCGTTCTCTCGGGCCCCAGCATTTT
CASSLVGRSLGPQHF
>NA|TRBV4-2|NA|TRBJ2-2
TGTGCCAGCAGCCAAGGGGGGGGCAGCGGGGAGCTGTTTTTT
CASSQGGGSGELFF
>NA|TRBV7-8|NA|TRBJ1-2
TGTGCCAGCAGCTTAGAGGCCCGGGGTAGGGATTACTATGGCTACACCTTC
CASSLEARGRDYYGYTF
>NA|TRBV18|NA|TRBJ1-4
TGTGCCAGCTCACCGGGGACCTCAACTAATGAAAAACTGTTTTTT
CASSPGTSTNEKLFF
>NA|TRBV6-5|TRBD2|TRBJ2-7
TGTGCCAGCAGTTACTCGATGGGTAGCGGGAATTACGAGCAGTACTTC
CASSYSMGSGNYEQYF
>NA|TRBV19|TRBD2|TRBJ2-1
TGTGCCAGTAAGACTAGCGAGCCCTACAATGAGCAGTTCTTC
CASKTSEPYNEQFF
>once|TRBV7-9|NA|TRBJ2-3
TGTGCCAGCAGCTTAGGAAAGGCGACGGATACGCAGTATTTT
CASSLGKATDTQYF
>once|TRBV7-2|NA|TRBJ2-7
TGTGCCAGCAGAGACAGTACCTTTACGAGCACGTACTTC
CASRDSTFTSTYF
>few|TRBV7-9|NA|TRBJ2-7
TGTGCCAGCAGCCCTAGCAGGGAATCCTACGAGCAGTACTTC
CASSPSRESYEQYF
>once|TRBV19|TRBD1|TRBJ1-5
TGTGCCAGTAGTTTGGACAGGGGAATGTTGCAGCCCCAGCATTTT
CASSLDRGMLQPQHF
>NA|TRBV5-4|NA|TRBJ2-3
TGTGCCAGCAGCTTGCCGGGTAGGACTAGCACAGATACGCAGTATTTT
CASSLPGRTSTDTQYF
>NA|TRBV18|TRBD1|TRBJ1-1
TGTGCCAGCTCACCCATCGGGACAGGGGAAAACACTGAAGCTTTCTTT
CASSPIGTGENTEAFF
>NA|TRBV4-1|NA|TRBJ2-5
TGCGCCAGCAGCCAAGATTACCAGGGGACTACAGAGACCCAGTACTTC
CASSQDYQGTTETQYF
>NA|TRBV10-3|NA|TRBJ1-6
TGTGCCAGTGCTGGGACCTATAATTCACCCCTCCACTTT
CASAGTYNSPLHF
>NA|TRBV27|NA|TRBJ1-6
TGTGCCAGCAGTCGGGACCTGGAGAATTCACCCCTCCACTTT
CASSRDLENSPLHF
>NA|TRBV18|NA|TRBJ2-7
TGTGCCAGCTCACCAAGGACGGGGGAATATTCCTACGAGCAGTACTTC
CASSPRTGEYSYEQYF
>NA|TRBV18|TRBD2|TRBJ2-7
TGTGCCAGCTCATCTGGGACTAGCAACGAGCAGTACTTC
CASSSGTSNEQYF
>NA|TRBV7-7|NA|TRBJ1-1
TGTGCCAGCAGCTTAGCGAGGAACACTGAAGCTTTCTTT
CASSLARNTEAFF
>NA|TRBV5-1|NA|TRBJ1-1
TGCGCCAGCAGCCATCCAAAGCTCCCTGAAGCTTTCTTT
CASSHPKLPEAFF
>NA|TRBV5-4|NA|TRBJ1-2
TGTGCCAGCAGCAAGACAGGCAACTATGGCTACACCTTC
CASSKTGNYGYTF
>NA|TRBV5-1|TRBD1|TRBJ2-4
TGCGCCAGCAGCAATCCGGGACAGGGCATTCAGTACTTC
CASSNPGQGIQYF
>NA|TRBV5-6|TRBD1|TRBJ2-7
TGTGCCAGCAGCTTGTCTGCGGCAGGGGGCTACGAGCAGTACTTC
CASSLSAAGGYEQYF
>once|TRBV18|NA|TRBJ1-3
TGTGCCAGCTCACCACTGACCGGGGATTTT
CASSPLTGDF
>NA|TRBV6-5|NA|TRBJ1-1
TGTGCCAGCAGTTACTCGTCAGCCTCGGGGAACACTGAAGCTTTCTTT
CASSYSSASGNTEAFF
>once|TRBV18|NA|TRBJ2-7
TGTGCCAGCTCACCGGACGGAGTCTACGAGCAGTACTTC
CASSPDGVYEQYF
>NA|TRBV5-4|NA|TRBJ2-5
TGTGCCAGCAGCTTGAATAGCGTACAGACCCAGTACTTC
CASSLNSVQTQYF
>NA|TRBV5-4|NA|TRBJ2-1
TGTGCCAGCAGCTTCCAGAGTGGGTCCTACAATGAGCAGTTCTTC
CASSFQSGSYNEQFF
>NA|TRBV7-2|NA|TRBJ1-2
TGTGCCAGCAGCTTAGCCGACAACCGTATCTATGGCTACACCTTC
CASSLADNRIYGYTF
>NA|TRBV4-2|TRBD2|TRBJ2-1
TGTGCCAGCAGCCAAGAAAGGCTAGCGGGAGGTGGGTATGAGCAGTTCTTC
CASSQERLAGGGYEQFF
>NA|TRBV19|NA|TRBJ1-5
TGTGCCAGTAGCAATCCGGGACTCGGCAGTCAGCCCCAGCATTTT
CASSNPGLGSQPQHF